This paragraph reports one T cell receptor beta chain. The record originates from a study of T cells in tuberculosis. At the level of the study: T cells were selected with CD1B tetramers loaded with glucose monomycolate.

Sequencing of TCR-alpha and TCR-beta chains was unpaired. Clones were read by immunoSEQ multiplex PCR, and TCRdb kept only the in-frame ones, dropping some. Altogether around 60,000 clones are present, 81% being singletons, with the ten largest covering around 13%. Sorting used thawed, overnight-rested PBMC stained with anti-CD3, a viability dye and GMM-loaded CD1B tetramer. CD1B tetramers were loaded with Rhodococcus equi-derived C32 glucose monomycolate. From each donor, approximately 100,000 tetramer-negative cells were sorted. The sequenced sample was CD1b-GMM tetramer-negative cells sorted from PBMCs. The TCR was taken from an adult woman with latent tuberculosis.

The DNA of the CDR3 is TGCGCCAGCAGAGGAAGGAACGGGAGGGCCTTGGATACGCAGTATTTT. This translates into CASRGRNGRALDTQYF. The chain is built from TRBV10-2 and TRBJ2-3; 8 nucleotides line up with TRBD2. V dropped 6 bases and J dropped 6; count of bases not matched to a gene: 14. CDR1 WSHSY and CDR2 SAAADI come from the germline V gene. CDR3 size: 16 residues.